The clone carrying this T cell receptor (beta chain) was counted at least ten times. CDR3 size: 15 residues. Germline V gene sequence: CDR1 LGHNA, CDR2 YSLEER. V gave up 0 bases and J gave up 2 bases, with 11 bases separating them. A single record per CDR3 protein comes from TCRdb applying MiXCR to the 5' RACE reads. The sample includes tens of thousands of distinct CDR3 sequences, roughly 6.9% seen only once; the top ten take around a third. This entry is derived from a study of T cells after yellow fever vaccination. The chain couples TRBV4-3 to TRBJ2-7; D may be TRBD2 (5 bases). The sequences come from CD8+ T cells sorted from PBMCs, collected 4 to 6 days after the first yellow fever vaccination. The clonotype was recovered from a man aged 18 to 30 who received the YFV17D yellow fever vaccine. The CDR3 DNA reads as TGCGCCAGCAGCCAAGATTGGCTAGCCGCCTACGAGCAGTACTTC. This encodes CASSQDWLAAYEQYF.